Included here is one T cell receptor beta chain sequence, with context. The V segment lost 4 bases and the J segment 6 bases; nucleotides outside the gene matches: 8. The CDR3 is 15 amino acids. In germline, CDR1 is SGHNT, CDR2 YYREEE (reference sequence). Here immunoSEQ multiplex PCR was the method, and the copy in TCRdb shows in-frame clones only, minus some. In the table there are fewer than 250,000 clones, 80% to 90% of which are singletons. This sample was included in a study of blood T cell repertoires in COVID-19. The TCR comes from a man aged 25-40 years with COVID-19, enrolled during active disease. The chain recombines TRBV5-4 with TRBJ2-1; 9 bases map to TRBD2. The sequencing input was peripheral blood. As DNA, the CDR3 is TGTGCCAGCAGCACCACTAGCGGGTTGGCCAATGAGCAGTTCTTC. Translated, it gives CASSTTSGLANEQFF. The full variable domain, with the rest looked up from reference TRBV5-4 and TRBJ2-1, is ETGVTQSPTHLIKTRGQQVTLRCSSQSGHNTVSWYQQALGQGPQFIFQYYREEENGRGNFPPRFSGLQFPNYSSELNVNALELDDSALYLCASSTTSGLANEQFFGPGTRLTVL.